Following are 23 T cell receptor beta chains from one sample sequenced in a study of identical twins. TCRdb passed the 5' RACE reads through MiXCR, listing each CDR3 protein once. There are about 520,000 distinct CDR3 sequences in the sample; about 20% occur only once, and 0.8% to 1% lies in the top ten. This sample was shared with a second study, whose subject was T cells expressing NK-cell markers.

Sequencing was carried out using CD4+ T cells sorted from blood. The receptors shown here come from a young woman in good health.

At least ten counts were recorded for this clonotype. The J gene is TRBJ2-2, the V gene TRBV12-3 or TRBV12-4; D remains unclear. This CDR3 has 13 residues. The V end was cut by 7 bases, the J end by 5 bases, with 11 bases between. CDR3 DNA: TGTGCCAGCAACTTTGATGCGACCGGGGAGCTGTTTTTT. Translated: CASNFDATGELFF.

This clonotype was seen a few times. V is TRBV20-1 and J is TRBJ2-1; a weak D match, TRBD2 (6 bases). Between the trimmed V and J ends, which lost 6 bases and 9 bases, there was a span of 15 bases. CDR1 and CDR2 from the germline V gene are DFQATT and SNEGSKA (reference sequence). The CDR3 has 12 residues. In nucleotides, the CDR3 is TGCAGTGCCCCCGGAGGGTTCGGTGAGCAGTTCTTC. It encodes CSAPGGFGEQFF.

The chain has TRBV4-3 and TRBJ2-2, with 11 bases that match TRBD1. V lost 4 bases, J lost 6 bases, and 4 bases stayed unmatched. The CDR3 is 15 amino acids. Germline lookup yields CDR1 LGHNA and CDR2 YSLEER. CDR3 region: CASSPRDRGAGELFF. The CDR3 nucleotides are TGCGCCAGCAGCCCAAGGGACAGGGGGGCCGGGGAGCTGTTTTTT.

This clonotype has only a few counts. This sequence joins TRBV4-2 and TRBJ1-1; D is undetermined. The V end was cut by 1 base, the J end by 1 base, with 4 bases between. Germline V lookup: CDR1 LGHNA, CDR2 YNFKEQ. CDR3 size: 13 residues. Here the CDR3 reads CASSQAQNTEAFF. In nucleotides, the CDR3 is TGTGCCAGCAGCCAAGCCCAGAACACTGAAGCTTTCTTT.

This clonotype has only a few counts. V is TRBV6-1 and J is TRBJ1-1; D call uncertain. This CDR3 has 15 amino acids. Germline V gene lookup returns CDR1 MNHNS and CDR2 SASEGT. Trimming took 4 bases from V and 2 from J, leaving 14 bases between them. In DNA, the CDR3 is TGTGCCAGCAGTGGTATAGGCACCGCCAACACTGAAGCTTTCTTT. The encoded protein is CASSGIGTANTEAFF.

The V and J genes are TRBV4-2 and TRBJ2-2; D may match TRBD1 or TRBD2 (5 bases each). The germline CDR1 and CDR2 sequences are LGHNA and YNFKEQ. The CDR3 is 14 amino acids. The V end lost 1 base, the J end lost 6 bases, and 9 bases lay between the germline ends. DNA of the CDR3: TGTGCCAGCAGCCAAGTGGGACGTTCCGGGGAGCTGTTTTTT. Translating gives CASSQVGRSGELFF.

The J gene is TRBJ2-3, the V gene TRBV5-1, with 9 bases matching TRBD1. There are 14 residues in the CDR3. The V gene end was trimmed by 3 bases and the J gene end by 2 bases; junction bases not matched to a gene: 1. CDR1 is SGHRS and CDR2 is YFSETQ in the germline V gene. The CDR3, as DNA: TGCGCCAGCAGCTGGGACAGGGCCACAGATACGCAGTATTTT. It specifies CASSWDRATDTQYF.

The chain links TRBV7-2 to TRBJ2-3; D unclear. V was pared by 2 bases and J by 2 bases, with 11 bases between. The CDR3 sequence is 15 residues long. Germline CDR1 SGHTA, CDR2 FQGNSA. CDR3 nucleotides: TGTGCCAGCAGCTTATCGGGCCAAACCACAGATACGCAGTATTTT. Its translation: CASSLSGQTTDTQYF. Together with reference TRBV7-2 and TRBJ2-3, the CDR3 gives the full variable domain: GAGVSQSPSNKVTEKGKDVELRCDPISGHTALYWYRQSLGQGLEFLIYFQGNSAPDKSGLPSDRFSAERTGGSVSTLTIQRTQQEDSAVYLCASSLSGQTTDTQYFGPGTRLTVL.

In this sample, this clonotype turned up once. The genes are TRBV7-2 and TRBJ2-1, with 7 bases matching TRBD2. The V and J ends lost 7 bases and 5 bases, in that order; junction bases with no gene match: 11. The CDR3 has 15 amino acids. In germline, CDR1 is SGHTA, CDR2 FQGNSA. DNA for the CDR3: TGTGCCAGCACCCCCGGGGGGATTAGACACAATGAGCAGTTCTTC. It yields the protein CASTPGGIRHNEQFF.

This clonotype was counted between two and nine times. The chain combines TRBV6-2 or TRBV6-3 with TRBJ1-4, with 8 positions matching TRBD1. From germline, CDR1 is MNHEY and CDR2 SVGEGT. The CDR3 consists of 14 residues. The V and J ends lost 8 bases and 5 bases, in that order; junction bases with no gene match: 7. The CDR3 spells CASVDRGRNEKLFF. Written as DNA, the CDR3 is TGTGCCAGCGTCGACAGGGGAAGGAATGAAAAACTGTTTTTT.

This clonotype was observed a few times. The chain has TRBV3-1 and TRBJ2-1; D is perhaps TRBD2 (6 bases). Germline V gene lookup returns CDR1 LGHDT and CDR2 YNNKEL (reference sequence). The V gene lost 2 bases and the J gene lost 10 bases, with 12 bases spanning the gap. The CDR3 loop spans 13 amino acids. CDR3: CASSQPPRGEQFF. DNA for the CDR3: TGTGCCAGCAGCCAACCTCCCCGGGGGGAGCAGTTCTTC.

The sample holds many counts of this clonotype. The V call is TRBV7-9, the J call TRBJ1-4; D possibly corresponds to TRBD1 (5 bases). The V gene lost 5 bases and the J gene lost 5 bases, with 18 bases spanning the gap. Germline CDR1 is SEHNR and CDR2 is FQNEAQ (reference sequence). CDR3 length equals 16 residues. The CDR3 DNA reads as TGTGCCAGCAGCCCCAATCTTCCAGGGCTGAATGAAAAACTGTTTTTT. Its translation: CASSPNLPGLNEKLFF.

V and J are TRBV12-3 or TRBV12-4 and TRBJ1-6; no definite D call. This CDR3 has 13 amino acids. V lost 7 bases and J 10 bases, leaving 14 bases between the germline ends. CDR3 in amino acids: CASTPDTSSPLHF. CDR3 in DNA: TGTGCCAGCACTCCCGACACATCCTCACCCCTCCACTTT.

This clonotype was observed at least ten times. V usage is TRBV9 and J usage is TRBJ2-1; 9 bases align to TRBD1. The junction had 6 bases not matched to a gene; V was cut back by 2 bases and J by 0 bases. There are 17 residues in the CDR3. In germline, CDR1 is SGDLS, CDR2 YYNGEE. This chain's CDR3 is CASSVLQGASSYNEQFF. The CDR3 coding sequence is TGTGCCAGCAGCGTTTTACAGGGGGCCAGCTCCTACAATGAGCAGTTCTTC.

This chain's CDR3 is CASSLGSQPYGYTF. The CDR3 nucleotides read TGTGCCAGCAGCTTAGGTTCCCAGCCCTATGGCTACACCTTC. The chain is built from TRBV7-2 and TRBJ1-2; D call uncertain. With 1 base removed from V and 4 bases from J, the gap between germline ends came to 10 bases. The length of the CDR3 is 14 residues. In germline, CDR1 is SGHTA, CDR2 FQGNSA.

The chain combines TRBV20-1 with TRBJ1-5; D not certain. CDR1 DFQATT and CDR2 SNEGSKA come from the germline V gene (reference sequence). This CDR3 has 13 amino acids. V was clipped by 3 bases and J by 3 bases, with 9 bases between them. DNA of the CDR3: TGCAGTGCTAGGGACGGCCTCAATCAGCCCCAGCATTTT. Residues: CSARDGLNQPQHF.

This clonotype was seen a few times. The rearrangement joins TRBV15 to TRBJ1-6; 9 bases align to TRBD1. CDR3 length: 15 amino acids. CDR1 is LNHNV and CDR2 is YYDKDF in the germline V gene (reference sequence). The ends lost 0 bases at V and 9 bases at J; junction bases unmatched: 3. CDR3 sequence reads: CATSREHRGLSPLHF. The CDR3 DNA reads TGTGCCACCAGCAGAGAGCACAGGGGGCTTTCACCCCTCCACTTT.

The sample holds one count of this clonotype. In DNA form, the CDR3 reads TGCAGTGCTAGAGTGGGGAATGGGGCCGGGGAGCTGTTTTTT. Residues: CSARVGNGAGELFF. The chain uses TRBV20-1 and TRBJ2-2; D remains unclear. The CDR3 is 14 residues long. V shed 1 base and J shed 6 bases, with 12 bases lying between them. Per the germline V gene, CDR1 is DFQATT and CDR2 is SNEGSKA (reference sequence).

This clonotype was seen a handful of times. The rearrangement links TRBV7-2 to TRBJ2-5, with D hard to call. The CDR3 consists of 13 residues. V was clipped by 2 bases and J by 5 bases, with 9 bases between them. Germline V lookup: CDR1 SGHTA, CDR2 FQGNSA. CDR3 residues: CASSLWVGETQYF. The CDR3 DNA follows: TGTGCCAGCAGCTTATGGGTGGGGGAGACCCAGTACTTC.

The V gene is TRBV20-1, the J gene TRBJ2-7; D remains ambiguous. V was cut by 6 bases and J by 2 bases, with 11 bases left in between. The CDR3 sequence is 12 residues long. Germline CDR1 and CDR2: DFQATT and SNEGSKA (reference sequence). The CDR3 nucleotides read TGCAGTGCGACCACAGAAACCTACGAGCAGTACTTC. This codes for CSATTETYEQYF.

The gene calls are TRBV9 and TRBJ2-7; 13 bases are shared with TRBD2. Germline CDR1 SGDLS, CDR2 YYNGEE. CDR3 length: 14 residues. Unmatched junction bases numbered 1, after V lost 0 bases and J lost 7 bases. The chain's CDR3 is CASSVGLAGGEQYF. CDR3 sequence (DNA): TGTGCCAGCAGCGTAGGACTAGCGGGAGGTGAGCAGTACTTC.

This rearrangement joins TRBV7-6 to TRBJ2-1; TRBD2 matches at 8 bases. Germline CDR1 is SGHVS and CDR2 is FNYEAQ. The CDR3 is 18 amino acids. J was trimmed by 0 bases and V by 2 bases; bases with no gene match: 9. The CDR3 sequence: CASSLRTTSASSYNEQFF. CDR3 DNA sequence: TGTGCCAGCAGCTTACGGACGACTAGCGCGAGCTCCTACAATGAGCAGTTCTTC. The full variable domain, in which reference TRBV7-6 and TRBJ2-1 provide the parts outside the CDR3, is GAGVSQSPRYKVTKRGQDVALRCDPISGHVSLYWYRQALGQGPEFLTYFNYEAQQDKSGLPNDRFSAERPEGSISTLTIQRTEQRDSAMYRCASSLRTTSASSYNEQFFGPGTRLTVL.

This clonotype was counted many times. The gene calls are TRBV3-1 and TRBJ2-7; TRBD2 aligns across 7 bases. Germline CDR1 and CDR2: LGHDT and YNNKEL (reference sequence). The CDR3 covers 18 residues. V trimming: 2 bases; J trimming: 1 base; junction bases outside the gene matches: 14. The CDR3 sequence is CASSQFFSGRERSYEQYF. The DNA of the CDR3 is TGTGCCAGCAGCCAATTTTTCAGTGGGAGGGAGAGGTCCTACGAGCAGTACTTC.